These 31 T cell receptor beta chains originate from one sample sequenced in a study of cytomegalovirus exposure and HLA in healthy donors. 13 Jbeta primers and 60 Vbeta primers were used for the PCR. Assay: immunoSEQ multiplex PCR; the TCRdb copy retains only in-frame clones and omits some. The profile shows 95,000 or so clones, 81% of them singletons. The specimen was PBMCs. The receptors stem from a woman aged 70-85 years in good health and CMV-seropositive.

The CDR3 sequence is CASSSGSGTGNGYTF. DNA of the CDR3: TGTGCCAGCAGTTCAGGATCCGGGACAGGGAATGGCTACACCTTC. This rearrangement joins TRBV27 to TRBJ1-2; 9 bases are a match to TRBD1. CDR1 and CDR2 from the germline V gene are MNHEY and SMNVEV (reference sequence). The CDR3 contains 15 residues. The trim removed 4 bases at V and 6 bases at J, leaving 9 bases unmatched.

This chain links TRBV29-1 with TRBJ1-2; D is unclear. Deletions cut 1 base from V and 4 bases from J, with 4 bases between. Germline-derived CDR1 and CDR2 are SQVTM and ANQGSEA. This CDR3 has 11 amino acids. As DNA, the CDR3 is TGCAGCGTTGAAGGCGGCTATGGCTACACCTTC. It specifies CSVEGGYGYTF.

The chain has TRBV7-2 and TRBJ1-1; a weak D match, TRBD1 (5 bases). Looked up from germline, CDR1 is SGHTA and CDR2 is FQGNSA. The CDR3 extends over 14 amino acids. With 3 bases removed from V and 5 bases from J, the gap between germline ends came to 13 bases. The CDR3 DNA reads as TGTGCCAGCAGCTTGCCGGGGGTCGGGACTGAAGCTTTCTTT. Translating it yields CASSLPGVGTEAFF. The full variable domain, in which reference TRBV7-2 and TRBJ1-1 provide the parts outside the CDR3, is GAGVSQSPSNKVTEKGKDVELRCDPISGHTALYWYRQSLGQGLEFLIYFQGNSAPDKSGLPSDRFSAERTGGSVSTLTIQRTQQEDSAVYLCASSLPGVGTEAFFGQGTRLTVV.

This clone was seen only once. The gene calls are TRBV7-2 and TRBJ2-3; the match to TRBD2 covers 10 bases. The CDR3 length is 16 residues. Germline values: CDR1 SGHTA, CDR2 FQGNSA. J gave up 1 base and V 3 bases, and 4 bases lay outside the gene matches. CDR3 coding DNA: TGTGCCAGCAGCTTGGATCTAGCGGGAGGCACAGATACGCAGTATTTT. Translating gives CASSLDLAGGTDTQYF.

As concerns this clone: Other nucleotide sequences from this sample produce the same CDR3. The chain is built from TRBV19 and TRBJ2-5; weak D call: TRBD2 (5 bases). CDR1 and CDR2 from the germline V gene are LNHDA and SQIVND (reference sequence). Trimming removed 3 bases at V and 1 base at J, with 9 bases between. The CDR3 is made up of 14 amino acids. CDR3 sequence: CASSITGVQETQYF. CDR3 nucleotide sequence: TGTGCCAGTAGTATCACCGGGGTCCAAGAGACCCAGTACTTC.

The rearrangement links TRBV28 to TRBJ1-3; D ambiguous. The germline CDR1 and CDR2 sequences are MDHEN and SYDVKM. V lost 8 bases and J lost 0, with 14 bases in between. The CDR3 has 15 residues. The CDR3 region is CASLDSGFSGNTIYF. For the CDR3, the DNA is TGTGCCAGCCTCGATTCCGGTTTCTCTGGAAACACCATATATTTT.

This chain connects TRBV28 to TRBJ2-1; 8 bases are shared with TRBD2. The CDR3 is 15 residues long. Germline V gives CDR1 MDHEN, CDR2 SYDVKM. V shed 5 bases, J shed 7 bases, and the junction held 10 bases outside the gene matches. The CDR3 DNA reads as TGTGCCAGCAGTCCCCCGGGGGGGCTGGGAAATGAGCAGTTCTTC. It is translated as CASSPPGGLGNEQFF.

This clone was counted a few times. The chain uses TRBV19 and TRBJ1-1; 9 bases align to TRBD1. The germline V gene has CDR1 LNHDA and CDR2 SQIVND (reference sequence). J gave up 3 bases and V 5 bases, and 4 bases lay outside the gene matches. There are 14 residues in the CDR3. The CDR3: CASSEQGADTEAFF. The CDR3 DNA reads TGTGCCAGTAGTGAACAGGGGGCAGACACTGAAGCTTTCTTT. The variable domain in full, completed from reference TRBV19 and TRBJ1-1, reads DGGITQSPKYLFRKEGQNVTLSCEQNLNHDAMYWYRQDPGQGLRLIYYSQIVNDFQKGDIAEGYSVSREKKESFPLTVTSAQKNPTAFYLCASSEQGADTEAFFGQGTRLTVV.

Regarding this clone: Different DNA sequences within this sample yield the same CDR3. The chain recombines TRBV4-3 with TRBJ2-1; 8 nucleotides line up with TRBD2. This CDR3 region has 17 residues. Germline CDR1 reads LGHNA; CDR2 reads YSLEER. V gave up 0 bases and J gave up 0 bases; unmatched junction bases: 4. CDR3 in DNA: TGCGCCAGCAGCCAAGATACTAGCGGTAGCTCCTACAATGAGCAGTTCTTC. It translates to CASSQDTSGSSYNEQFF.

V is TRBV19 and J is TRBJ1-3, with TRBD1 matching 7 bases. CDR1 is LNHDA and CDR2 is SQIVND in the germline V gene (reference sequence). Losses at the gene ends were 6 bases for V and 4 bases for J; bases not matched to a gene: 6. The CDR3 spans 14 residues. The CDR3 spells CASRETGSGNTIYF. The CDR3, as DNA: TGTGCCAGTAGGGAGACAGGGTCCGGAAACACCATATATTTT.

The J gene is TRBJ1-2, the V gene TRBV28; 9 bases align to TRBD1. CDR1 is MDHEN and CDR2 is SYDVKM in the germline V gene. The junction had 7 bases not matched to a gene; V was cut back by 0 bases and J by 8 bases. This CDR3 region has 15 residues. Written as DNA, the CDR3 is TGTGCCAGCAGTTTATGGCGGGACAGGGCAACGGGCTACACCTTC. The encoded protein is CASSLWRDRATGYTF.

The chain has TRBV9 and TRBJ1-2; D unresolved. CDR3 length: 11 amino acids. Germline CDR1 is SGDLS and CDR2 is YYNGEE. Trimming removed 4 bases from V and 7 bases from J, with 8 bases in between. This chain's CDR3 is CASSSLGGYTF. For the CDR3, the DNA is TGTGCCAGCAGCTCCCTAGGTGGCTACACCTTC.

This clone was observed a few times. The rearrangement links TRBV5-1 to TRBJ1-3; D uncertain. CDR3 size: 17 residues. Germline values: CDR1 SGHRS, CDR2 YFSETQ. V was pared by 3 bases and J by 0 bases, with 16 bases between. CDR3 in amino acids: CASSWEPTVLSGNTIYF. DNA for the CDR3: TGCGCCAGCAGCTGGGAGCCCACCGTTCTCTCTGGAAACACCATATATTTT.

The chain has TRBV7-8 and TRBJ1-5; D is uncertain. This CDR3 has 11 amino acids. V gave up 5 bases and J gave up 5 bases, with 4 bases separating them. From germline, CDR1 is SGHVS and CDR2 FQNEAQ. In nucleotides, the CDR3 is TGTGCCAGCAGCCCCGATCAGCCCCAGCATTTT. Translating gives CASSPDQPQHF.

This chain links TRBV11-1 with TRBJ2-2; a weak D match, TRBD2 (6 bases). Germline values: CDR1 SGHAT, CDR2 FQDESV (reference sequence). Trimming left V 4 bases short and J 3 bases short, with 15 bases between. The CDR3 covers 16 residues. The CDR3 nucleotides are TGTGCCAGCAGCTCGGGACTCAGGATCTACACCGGGGAGCTGTTTTTT. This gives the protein CASSSGLRIYTGELFF.

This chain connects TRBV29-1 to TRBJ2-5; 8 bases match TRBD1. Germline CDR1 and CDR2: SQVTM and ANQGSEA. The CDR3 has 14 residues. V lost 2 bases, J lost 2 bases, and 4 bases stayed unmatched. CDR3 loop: CSVESWTGQETQYF. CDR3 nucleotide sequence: TGCAGCGTTGAATCGTGGACAGGGCAAGAGACCCAGTACTTC.

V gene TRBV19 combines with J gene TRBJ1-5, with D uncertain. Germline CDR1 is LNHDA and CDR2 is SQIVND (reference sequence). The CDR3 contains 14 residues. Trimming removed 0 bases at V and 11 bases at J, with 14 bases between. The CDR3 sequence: CASSIEKQSTTQHF. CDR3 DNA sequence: TGTGCCAGTAGTATAGAGAAACAGTCCACGACCCAGCATTTT. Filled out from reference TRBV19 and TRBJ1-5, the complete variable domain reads DGGITQSPKYLFRKEGQNVTLSCEQNLNHDAMYWYRQDPGQGLRLIYYSQIVNDFQKGDIAEGYSVSREKKESFPLTVTSAQKNPTAFYLCASSIEKQSTTQHFGDGTRLSIL.

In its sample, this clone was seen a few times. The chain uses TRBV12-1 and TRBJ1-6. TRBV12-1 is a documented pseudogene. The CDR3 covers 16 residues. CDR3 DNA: TGTGCCAGCACCGTTAACGGGATCCCTTATAATTCACCCCTCCACTTT. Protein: CASTVNGIPYNSPLHF.

CDR3 bases: TGTGCCAGTAGTCAGCCTAATCAGGGGAGGGACACCGGGGAGCTGTTTTTT. The encoded protein is CASSQPNQGRDTGELFF. The chain couples TRBV19 to TRBJ2-2; a possible D gene is TRBD2 (7 bases). V was shortened by 5 bases and J by 3 bases, with 19 bases between the two germline ends. Germline CDR1 is LNHDA and CDR2 is SQIVND (reference sequence). This CDR3 region has 17 residues.

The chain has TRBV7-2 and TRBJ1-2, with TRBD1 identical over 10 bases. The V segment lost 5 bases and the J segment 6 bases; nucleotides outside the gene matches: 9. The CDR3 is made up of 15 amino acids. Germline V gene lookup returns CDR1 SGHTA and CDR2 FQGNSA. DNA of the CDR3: TGTGCCAGCAGCGATCGGACAGGGGGACGCGATGGCTACACCTTC. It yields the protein CASSDRTGGRDGYTF.

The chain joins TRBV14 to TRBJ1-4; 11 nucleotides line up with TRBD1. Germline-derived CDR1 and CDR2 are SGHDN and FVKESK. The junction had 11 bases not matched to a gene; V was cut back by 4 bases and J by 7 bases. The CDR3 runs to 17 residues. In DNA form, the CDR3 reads TGTGCCAGCAGCCCGGGACAGGGGGTGGAGAGTACTGAAAAACTGTTTTTT. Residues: CASSPGQGVESTEKLFF. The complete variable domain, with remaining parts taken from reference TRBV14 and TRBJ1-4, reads EAGVTQFPSHSVIEKGQTVTLRCDPISGHDNLYWYRRVMGKEIKFLLHFVKESKQDESGMPNNRFLAERTGGTYSTLKVQPAELEDSGVYFCASSPGQGVESTEKLFFGSGTQLSVL.

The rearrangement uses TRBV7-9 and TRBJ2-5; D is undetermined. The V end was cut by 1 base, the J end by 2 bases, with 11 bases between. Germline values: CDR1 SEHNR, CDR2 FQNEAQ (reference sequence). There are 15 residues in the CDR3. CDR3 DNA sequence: TGTGCCAGCAGCTTAGTTCTAGACTGGCAAGAGACCCAGTACTTC. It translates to CASSLVLDWQETQYF.

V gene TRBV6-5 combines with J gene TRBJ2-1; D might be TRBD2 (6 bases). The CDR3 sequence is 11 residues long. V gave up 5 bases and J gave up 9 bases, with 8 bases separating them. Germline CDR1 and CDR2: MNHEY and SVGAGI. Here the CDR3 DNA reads TGTGCCAGCAGTCTAGCGTCTGAGCAGTTCTTC. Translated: CASSLASEQFF.

The CDR3 region is CSARGGESYEQYF. For the CDR3, the DNA is TGCAGCGCGAGAGGGGGCGAGTCCTACGAGCAGTACTTC. The chain joins TRBV29-1 to TRBJ2-7, with 7 positions matching TRBD1. Germline V gives CDR1 SQVTM, CDR2 ANQGSEA. V lost 7 bases and J lost 1; bases outside the gene matches: 7. This CDR3 spans 13 amino acids.

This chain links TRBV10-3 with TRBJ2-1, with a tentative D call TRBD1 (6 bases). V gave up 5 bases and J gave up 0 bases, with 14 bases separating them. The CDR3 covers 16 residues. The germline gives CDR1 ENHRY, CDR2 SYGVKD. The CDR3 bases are TGTGCCATCAGTCCAAACAGGGTAAGCTCCTACAATGAGCAGTTCTTC. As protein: CAISPNRVSSYNEQFF.

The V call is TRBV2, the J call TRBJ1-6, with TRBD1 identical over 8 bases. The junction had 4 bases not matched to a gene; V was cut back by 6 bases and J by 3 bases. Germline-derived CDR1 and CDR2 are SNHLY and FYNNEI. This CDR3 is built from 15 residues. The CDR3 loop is CASRKTGDYNSPLHF. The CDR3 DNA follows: TGTGCCAGCAGAAAGACAGGGGACTATAATTCACCCCTCCACTTT.

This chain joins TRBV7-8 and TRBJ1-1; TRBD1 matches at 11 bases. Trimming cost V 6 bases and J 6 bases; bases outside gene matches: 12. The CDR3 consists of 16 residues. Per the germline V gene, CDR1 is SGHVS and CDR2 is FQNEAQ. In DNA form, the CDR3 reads TGTGCCAGCAGTTCGATGCCTGGACAGGGGGCGGCTGAAGCTTTCTTT. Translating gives CASSSMPGQGAAEAFF.

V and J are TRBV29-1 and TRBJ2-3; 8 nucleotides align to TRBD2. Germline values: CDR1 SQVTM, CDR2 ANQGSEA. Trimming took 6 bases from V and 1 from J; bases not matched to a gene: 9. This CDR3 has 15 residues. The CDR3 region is CSVRTGTRGTDTQYF. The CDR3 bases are TGCAGCGTCCGAACCGGGACTAGGGGCACAGATACGCAGTATTTT.

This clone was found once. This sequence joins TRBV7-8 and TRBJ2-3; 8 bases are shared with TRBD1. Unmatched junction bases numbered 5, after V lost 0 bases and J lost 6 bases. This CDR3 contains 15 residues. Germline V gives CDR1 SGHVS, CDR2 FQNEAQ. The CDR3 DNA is TGTGCCAGCAGCTTAGCGTGGACAGGGAGCGATACGCAGTATTTT. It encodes CASSLAWTGSDTQYF.

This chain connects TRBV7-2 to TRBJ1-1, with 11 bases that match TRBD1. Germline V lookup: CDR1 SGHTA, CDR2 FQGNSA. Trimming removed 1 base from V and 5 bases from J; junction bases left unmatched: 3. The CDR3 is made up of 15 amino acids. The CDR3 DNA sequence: TGTGCCAGCAGCTTAGTCGGGACAGGGGGGACTGAAGCTTTCTTT. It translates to CASSLVGTGGTEAFF.

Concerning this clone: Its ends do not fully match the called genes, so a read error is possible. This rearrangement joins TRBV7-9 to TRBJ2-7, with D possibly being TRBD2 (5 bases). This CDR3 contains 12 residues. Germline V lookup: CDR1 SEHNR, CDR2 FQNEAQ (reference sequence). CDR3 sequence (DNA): TGTTCCAGCAGCCCTAGCAACCACGAGCAGTACTTC. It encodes CSSSPSNHEQYF.